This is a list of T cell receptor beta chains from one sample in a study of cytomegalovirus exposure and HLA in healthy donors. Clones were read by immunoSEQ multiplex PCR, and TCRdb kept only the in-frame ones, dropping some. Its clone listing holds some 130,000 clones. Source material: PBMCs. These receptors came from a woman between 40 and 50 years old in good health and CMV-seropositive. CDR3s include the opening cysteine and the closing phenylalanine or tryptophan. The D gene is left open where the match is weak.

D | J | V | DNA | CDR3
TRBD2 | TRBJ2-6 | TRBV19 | TGTGCCAGTAGTACACTAGCGGGAGGTTGGGCTGGGGCCAACGTCCTGACTTTC | CASSTLAGGWAGANVLTF
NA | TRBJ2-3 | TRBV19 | TGTGCCAGTAGTTTACGGACTTTCACAGATACGCAGTATTTT | CASSLRTFTDTQYF
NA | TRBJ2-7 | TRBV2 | TGTGCCAGCAGTCCTTCCTACGAGCAGTACTTC | CASSPSYEQYF
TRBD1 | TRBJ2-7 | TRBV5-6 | TGTGCCAGCAGCTTCGGGACAGGGGGCGCTTACGAGCAGTACTTC | CASSFGTGGAYEQYF
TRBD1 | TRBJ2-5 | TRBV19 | TGTGCCAGTAGTACAGAGGACAGGATCGAGACCCAGTACTTC | CASSTEDRIETQYF
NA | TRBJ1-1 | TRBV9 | TGTGCCAGCAGCGTAGGGGCAGGGGCTTTGAACACTGAAGCTTTCTTT | CASSVGAGALNTEAFF
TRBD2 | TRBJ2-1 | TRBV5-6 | TGTGCCAGCAGGTTAGCGGGAGGGGGGAATGAGCAGTTCTTC | CASRLAGGGNEQFF
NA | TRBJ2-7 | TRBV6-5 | TGTGCCAGCAGTCCCCAGGGACTGGCCTACGAGCAGTACTTC | CASSPQGLAYEQYF
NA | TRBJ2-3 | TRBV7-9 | TGTGCCAGCAGCTTAGTAGCTCTAGCGAGCACAGATACGCAGTATTTT | CASSLVALASTDTQYF
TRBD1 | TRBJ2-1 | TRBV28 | TGTGCCAGCGAAGGGACAGCCGACCAGCAGTTCTTC | CASEGTADQQFF
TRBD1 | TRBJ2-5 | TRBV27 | TGTGCCAGCAGACCCCTGACAGGGTTAGAGACCCAGTACTTC | CASRPLTGLETQYF
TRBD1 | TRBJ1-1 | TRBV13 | TGTGCCAGCAGTACCAAGACAGGGCCCAGGTCTGAAGCTTTCTTT | CASSTKTGPRSEAFF
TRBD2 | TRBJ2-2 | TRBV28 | TGTGCCAGCAGGCGTACTAGCGGGACCGGGGAGCTGTTTTTT | CASRRTSGTGELFF
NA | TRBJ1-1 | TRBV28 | TGTGCCAGCAGTTTAGGCAGGGCGACTGAAGCTTTCTTT | CASSLGRATEAFF
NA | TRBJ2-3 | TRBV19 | TGTGCCAGTAGTAGTCAGACTAGCACAGATACGCAGTATTTT | CASSSQTSTDTQYF
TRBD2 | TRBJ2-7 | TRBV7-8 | TGTGCCAGCAGCTTCAGCAGGCTAGCGGGAGGTGGGGCCTACGAGCAGTACTTC | CASSFSRLAGGGAYEQYF
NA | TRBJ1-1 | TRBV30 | TGTGCCTCGAACGCAGGGAGGGGGACTGAAGCTTTCTTT | CASNAGRGTEAFF
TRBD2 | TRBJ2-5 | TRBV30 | TGTGCCTGGAGTGTACGACTAGCGACGGAGACCCAGTACTTC | CAWSVRLATETQYF
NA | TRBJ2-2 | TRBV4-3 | TGCGCCAGCAGCCAAGAATGGACAACCACCGGGGAGCTGTTTTTT | CASSQEWTTTGELFF
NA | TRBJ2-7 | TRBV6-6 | TGTGCCAGCAAGATGGACAGCCTCGCCTACGAGCAGTACTTC | CASKMDSLAYEQYF
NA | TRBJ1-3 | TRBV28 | TGTGCCAGCAGTTTTGGAAGCGGTGGGACTGGAAACACCATATATTTT | CASSFGSGGTGNTIYF
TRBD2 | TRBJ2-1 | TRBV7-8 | TGTGCCAGCAGCTTAGAGGGAGTAGCGGGAGCCCAACACCCACCCAATGAGCAGTTCTTC | CASSLEGVAGAQHPPNEQFF
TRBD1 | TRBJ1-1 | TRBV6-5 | TGTGCCAGCAGCCCCGGGACAGGACGGAACACTGAAGCTTTCTTT | CASSPGTGRNTEAFF
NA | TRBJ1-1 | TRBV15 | TGTGCCACCAGCAGAGGAGAGGCTTACTTTAACGAAGCTTTCTTT | CATSRGEAYFNEAFF
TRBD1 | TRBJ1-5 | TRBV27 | TGTGCCAGCAGTTTATGGGGACAGGGGCAGCCCCAGCATTTT | CASSLWGQGQPQHF
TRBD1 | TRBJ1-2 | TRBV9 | TGTGCCAGCAGCGTAAAAGCGAGACAGGGGGCAGATGGCTACACCTTC | CASSVKARQGADGYTF
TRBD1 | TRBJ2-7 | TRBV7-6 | TGTGCCAGCAGCTCCGGGACAGGGTACGAGCAGTACTTC | CASSSGTGYEQYF
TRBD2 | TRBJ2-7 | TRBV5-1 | TGCGCCAGCAACGGGGGGCTAGCGGGAGCCTACTACGAGCAGTACTTC | CASNGGLAGAYYEQYF
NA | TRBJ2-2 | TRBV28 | TGTGCCAGCAGCCCTAGCTACACCGGGGAGCTGTTTTTT | CASSPSYTGELFF
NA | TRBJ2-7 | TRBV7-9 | TGTGCCAGCAGGCCCCTCGCTACCCTGTGGCAGTACTTC | CASRPLATLWQYF
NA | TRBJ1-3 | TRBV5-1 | TGCGCCAGCAACTTGGTAGGCAGGCAATCTGGAAACACCATATATTTT | CASNLVGRQSGNTIYF
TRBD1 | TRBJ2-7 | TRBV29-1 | TGCAGCGTGCTCGGGGGGGACAGGGGCTCCTACGAGCAGTACTTC | CSVLGGDRGSYEQYF
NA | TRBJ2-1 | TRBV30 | TGTGCCTGGAGTGCGACAGGGAGGCATGAGCAGTTCTTC | CAWSATGRHEQFF
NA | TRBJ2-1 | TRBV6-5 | TGTGCCAGCAGTTACTCGATTCCTAACAATGAGCAGTTCTTC | CASSYSIPNNEQFF
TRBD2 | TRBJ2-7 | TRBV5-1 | TGCGCCAGCAGCGCTAGGACTAGCGGGCCTAGCTCCTACGAGCAGTACTTC | CASSARTSGPSSYEQYF
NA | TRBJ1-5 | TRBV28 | TGTGCCAGCAGTAACAGGAACAATCAGCCCCAGCATTTT | CASSNRNNQPQHF
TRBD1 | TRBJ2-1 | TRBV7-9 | TGTGCCAGCAGCTTTGGGACAGGGAAACATGAGCAGTTCTTC | CASSFGTGKHEQFF
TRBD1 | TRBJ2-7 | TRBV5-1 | TGCGCCAGCAGCCATGTCGGGACAGGGGGCTACGAGCAGTACTTC | CASSHVGTGGYEQYF
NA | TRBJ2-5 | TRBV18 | TGTGCCAGCTCAACCAGTCCAGAGACCCAGTACTTC | CASSTSPETQYF
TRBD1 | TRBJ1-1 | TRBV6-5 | TGTGCCAGCAGTTACTCGGGCCCACCGGGACAGCTGCAAGCTTTCTTT | CASSYSGPPGQLQAFF
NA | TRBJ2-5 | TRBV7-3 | TGTGCCAGCAGTCCCCGCGTTCAAGAGACCCAGTACTTC | CASSPRVQETQYF
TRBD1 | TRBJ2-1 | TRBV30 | TGTGCCTGGAGTTCCTTTGGACAGGGGTTCAATGAGCAGTTCTTC | CAWSSFGQGFNEQFF
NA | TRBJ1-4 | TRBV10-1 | TGCGCCAGCAGTATTAGTTCAGGGACAACTAATGAAAAACTGTTTTTT | CASSISSGTTNEKLFF
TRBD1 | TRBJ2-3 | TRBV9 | TGTGCCAGCAGCCCGAGGGGGGCAGGGGGCGTACGCTTGGGACCCACAGATACGCAGTATTTT | CASSPRGAGGVRLGPTDTQYF
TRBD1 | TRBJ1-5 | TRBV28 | TGTGCCAGCAGTAGGGGACAGGGCTTAGGGCAGCCCCAGCATTTT | CASSRGQGLGQPQHF
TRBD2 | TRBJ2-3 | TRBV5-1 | TGCGCCAGCAGCTCCGGGACTAAAGTTGTAACAGATACGCAGTATTTT | CASSSGTKVVTDTQYF
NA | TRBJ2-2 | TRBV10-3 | TGTGCCATCAGTGATATCGGGGGGAACACCGGGGAGCTGTTTTTT | CAISDIGGNTGELFF
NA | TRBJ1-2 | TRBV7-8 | TGTGCCAGCAGCTCGACAGGCTATGGCTACACCTTC | CASSSTGYGYTF
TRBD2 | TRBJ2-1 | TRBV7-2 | TGTGCCAGCAGGCCTAGAAGCGGGGGTGTTAATGAGCAGTTCTTC | CASRPRSGGVNEQFF
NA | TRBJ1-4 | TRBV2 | TGTGCCAGCAGTGAATGGGCCGCCGAAAATGAAAAACTGTTTTTT | CASSEWAAENEKLFF
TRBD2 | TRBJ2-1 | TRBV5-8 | TGTGCCAGCAATCCGGGACTAGCCACCTACAATGAGCAGTTCTTC | CASNPGLATYNEQFF
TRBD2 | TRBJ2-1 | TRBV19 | TGTGCCAGTAGTCTCATGACTAGCCCCCCTCGTGAGCAGTTCTTC | CASSLMTSPPREQFF
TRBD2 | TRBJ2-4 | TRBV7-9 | TGTGCCAGCAGCCGAGATACTAGCGCTGGGGCCAAAAACATTCAGTACTTC | CASSRDTSAGAKNIQYF
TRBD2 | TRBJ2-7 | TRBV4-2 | TGTGCCAGCAGCCAGGGACTAGCGGGAGTAGAAACCTACGAGCAGTACTTC | CASSQGLAGVETYEQYF
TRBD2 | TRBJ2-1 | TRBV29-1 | TGCAGCGCAAGACTAGCGGGATCCTACAATGAGCAGTTCTTC | CSARLAGSYNEQFF
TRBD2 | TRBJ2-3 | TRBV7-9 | TGTGCCAGCAGCCGAACTAGCGGGTTCGATTTTAGCACAGATACGCAGTATTTT | CASSRTSGFDFSTDTQYF
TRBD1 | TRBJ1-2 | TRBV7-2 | TGTGCCAGCAGCTTAGACCTCAGGGGGTGGGACTATGGCTACACCTTC | CASSLDLRGWDYGYTF